The clone carrying this T cell receptor (beta chain) was observed a few times. Its cognate antigen is unknown. Preparation of the TCRbeta library involved a method that used unique molecular identifiers. TCRdb analysed the PCR reads with MiXCR anew, one entry per CDR3 protein. The table has about 980,000 distinct CDR3 sequences, around 30% seen once. Germline assignment: CDR1 SEHNR and CDR2 FQNEAQ (reference sequence). This CDR3 has 17 amino acids. V lost 2 bases and J lost 2; bases outside the gene matches: 8. This entry is derived from a study of T-cell reconstitution after alpha-beta-depleted transplantation in children. Findings and caveats of the study: Several hundred expanded graft clones reportedly supplied alpha-beta T cells about two months after transplant.

The receptor's source is a boy under two years old who had a stem cell transplant for SCID, so the T cells may come from the graft donor. The chain recombines TRBV7-9 with TRBJ2-5, with 10 bases matching TRBD2. The sequenced sample was PBMCs, mostly from graft donor cells, obtained 360 days after TCRalphabeta/CD19-depleted stem cell transplant. CDR3 in amino acids: CASSLTLAGGVQETQYF. CDR3 nucleotides: TGTGCCAGCAGCTTAACTTTAGCGGGGGGCGTACAAGAGACCCAGTACTTC.